Presented here are 13 T cell receptor beta chains from one specimen sequenced in a study of response to subunit inactivated influenza vaccine. TCRdb reanalysed the RT-PCR reads using MiXCR and keeps one entry per CDR3 protein. The top ten hold more than 9.5% of the sample, which has about 570,000 distinct CDR3 sequences, around 10% seen once. These data were also filed under a second study, of T cells expressing NK-cell markers. That paper states: Libraries used 5'RACE template switching adding universal primer site and UMIs.

The sample consisted of PBMCs from blood, taken on the day of vaccination. The receptors stem from a man aged 50-59 years who received an inactivated influenza vaccine.

CDR3 nucleotide sequence: TGCGCCAGCAGCCAAGGGGAGCGGGGGGGCCCCCAAGAGACCCAGTACTTC. This gives the protein CASSQGERGGPQETQYF. The chain joins TRBV4-3 to TRBJ2-5; 10 bases are shared with TRBD2. This CDR3 has 17 amino acids. The germline gives CDR1 LGHNA, CDR2 YSLEER. Trimming took 1 base from V and 1 from J; bases not matched to a gene: 6.

This clonotype was recorded at least ten times. The gene calls are TRBV12-3 or TRBV12-4 and TRBJ1-5; D might be TRBD1 (6 bases). V lost 5 bases and J lost 6, with 11 bases in between. The CDR3 has 13 residues. CDR3 DNA: TGTGCCAGCAGTCCACAGGGTGTTCAGCCCCAGCATTTT. Residues: CASSPQGVQPQHF.

This rearrangement joins TRBV5-6 to TRBJ2-1; tentatively, D is TRBD1 or TRBD2 (5 bases each). V was pared by 5 bases and J by 9 bases, with 15 bases between. The CDR3 totals 13 residues. CDR1 is SGHDT, CDR2 YYEEEE, per germline. The CDR3, as DNA: TGTGCCAGCAGGGAGGTACTGGGGCGTGAGCAGTTCTTC. Amino acids: CASREVLGREQFF.

The CDR3 sequence: CASSLSGALNTGELFF. The CDR3 coding sequence is TGTGCCAGCAGCTTATCAGGCGCACTGAACACCGGGGAGCTGTTTTTT. The chain links TRBV7-9 to TRBJ2-2; D unresolved. V shed 2 bases and J shed 1 base, with 11 bases lying between them. The germline CDR1 and CDR2 sequences are SEHNR and FQNEAQ (reference sequence). CDR3 length: 16 residues.

This clonotype was counted ten times or more. V gene TRBV10-3 combines with J gene TRBJ2-1; D possibly corresponds to TRBD1 (6 bases). This CDR3 has 15 residues. CDR1 ENHRY and CDR2 SYGVKD come from the germline V gene. Trimming shortened V by 4 bases and J by 6 bases, and 16 bases separated the two germline ends. CDR3 nucleotides: TGTGCCATCAGTGGGGTACAGGGAAATCTCAATGAGCAGTTCTTC. It translates to CAISGVQGNLNEQFF.

The sample holds a few counts of this clonotype. This chain uses TRBV12-3 or TRBV12-4 with TRBJ1-2; no clear D gene. This CDR3 has 13 residues. With 0 bases removed from V and 5 bases from J, the gap between germline ends came to 7 bases. CDR3 in DNA: TGTGCCAGCAGTTTAGCGGCCTCATATGGCTACACCTTC. Translated, it gives CASSLAASYGYTF.

At least ten counts were recorded for this clonotype. The chain couples TRBV6-2 or TRBV6-3 to TRBJ1-1, with D unclear. The V end lost 0 bases, the J end lost 0 bases, and 17 bases lay between the germline ends. The CDR3 length is 18 residues. Germline V gives CDR1 MNHEY, CDR2 SVGEGT. CDR3 loop: CASSYSTRGRSMNTEAFF. Here the CDR3 DNA reads TGTGCCAGCAGTTACTCGACTAGAGGGCGATCCATGAACACTGAAGCTTTCTTT.

Only a few counts were recorded for this clonotype. The chain employs TRBV7-7 and TRBJ1-2, with 7 nucleotides matching TRBD1. The CDR3 is 16 residues long. Germline V gene sequence: CDR1 SSHAT, CDR2 FNYEAQ (reference sequence). J gave up 4 bases and V 3 bases, and 11 bases lay outside the gene matches. In DNA form, the CDR3 reads TGTGCCAGCAGCTTCGTCGGACAGGTTTTCGGCTATGGCTACACCTTC. Translated, it gives CASSFVGQVFGYGYTF.

V gene TRBV15 combines with J gene TRBJ1-3; 11 nucleotides align to TRBD1. The V gene's germline CDR1 is LNHNV and CDR2 YYDKDF (reference sequence). V lost 7 bases to trimming and J lost 4 bases; unmatched junction nucleotides: 12. The CDR3 is 17 amino acids. Here the CDR3 reads CATNPDRGPGSGNTIYF. CDR3 DNA: TGTGCCACCAACCCGGACAGGGGGCCTGGGTCCGGAAACACCATATATTTT.

This clonotype was observed a handful of times. The rearrangement links TRBV18 to TRBJ1-3; tentative D call: TRBD1 (5 bases). The V and J ends lost 1 base and 7 bases respectively, with 26 bases between them. The CDR3 has 19 residues. The germline V gene encodes CDR1 KGHSH and CDR2 LQKENI. CDR3 amino acids: CASSPQSVGGLALRNTIYF. The CDR3 nucleotides are TGTGCCAGCTCACCACAATCAGTCGGGGGACTCGCTCTAAGGAACACCATATATTTT. Combining the CDR3 with reference TRBV18 and TRBJ1-3 gives the whole variable domain NAGVMQNPRHLVRRRGQEARLRCSPMKGHSHVYWYRQLPEEGLKFMVYLQKENIIDESGMPKERFSAEFPKEGPSILRIQQVVRGDSAAYFCASSPQSVGGLALRNTIYFGEGSWLTVV.

The V gene is TRBV27, the J gene TRBJ1-6, with 7 bases fitting TRBD1. The V gene end was trimmed by 3 bases and the J gene end by 4 bases; junction bases not matched to a gene: 15. CDR1 is MNHEY and CDR2 is SMNVEV in the germline V gene (reference sequence). The CDR3 spans 19 residues. This CDR3 is CASSFGEQGRSAYNSPLHF. The CDR3 DNA is TGTGCCAGCAGTTTCGGAGAACAGGGGAGGTCAGCGTATAATTCACCCCTCCACTTT.

V gene TRBV7-9 combines with J gene TRBJ2-7, with D perhaps being TRBD1 or TRBD2 (5 bases each). CDR1 is SEHNR, CDR2 FQNEAQ, per germline (reference sequence). V was shortened by 3 bases and J by 5 bases, with 14 bases between the two germline ends. This CDR3 spans 14 amino acids. The CDR3: CASSFPGPSNEQYF. CDR3 DNA sequence: TGTGCCAGCAGCTTCCCGGGGCCGTCGAACGAGCAGTACTTC.

This clonotype was detected ten times or more. The V call is TRBV9, the J call TRBJ2-1, with 9 bases aligning to TRBD2. Losses at the gene ends were 3 bases for V and 7 bases for J; bases not matched to a gene: 14. The CDR3 extends over 17 amino acids. Germline V gene lookup returns CDR1 SGDLS and CDR2 YYNGEE. As DNA, the CDR3 is TGTGCCAGCAGCGCCTGGACAGTAAGCGGGGGGTATAATGAGCAGTTCTTC. This translates into CASSAWTVSGGYNEQFF.